This TCR beta chain emerged from a study of blood T cell repertoires in COVID-19. Study-level background: PBMCs, B-cell-depleted T cells, or T cells were the source of the cDNA or gDNA that made up the material.

V was trimmed by 3 bases and J by 4 bases, leaving 12 bases between them. The germline V gene encodes CDR1 DFQATT and CDR2 SNEGSKA (reference sequence). CDR3 length: 13 amino acids. The assay was immunoSEQ multiplex PCR, and TCRdb's table has in-frame clones only and misses some. The sample contains 60,000 or so clones, over 75% of which appear only once. This receptor was obtained from a woman older than 75 with acute or convalescent COVID-19. The J gene is TRBJ2-5, the V gene TRBV20-1; a weak D match, TRBD1 (5 bases). Sequenced: peripheral blood. CDR3 sequence (DNA): TGCAGTGCTAGTAGGCAGGGTACAGAGACCCAGTACTTC. Translation: CSASRQGTETQYF.